The 7 T cell receptor beta chains below all came from one sample that was sequenced in a study of cytomegalovirus exposure and HLA in healthy donors. It was with 60 Vbeta and 13 Jbeta primers that the PCR ran. Sequencing was performed with immunoSEQ multiplex PCR; in TCRdb, only in-frame clones are kept and a portion is missing. Here the sample spans roughly 130,000 clones, 60% to 85% being singletons. The sequenced sample was PBMCs. Receptors originate from a human donor in good health.

This chain joins TRBV10-3 and TRBJ2-2; 7 positions match TRBD1. There are 15 residues in the CDR3. V shed 3 bases, J shed 1 base, and the junction held 2 bases outside the gene matches. CDR1 is ENHRY and CDR2 is SYGVKD in the germline V gene. CDR3 sequence reads: CAISERGQNTGELFF. The CDR3 nucleotides read TGTGCCATCAGTGAAAGGGGGCAGAACACCGGGGAGCTGTTTTTT.

The chain has TRBV15 and TRBJ1-5; D not resolved. CDR1 is LNHNV and CDR2 is YYDKDF in the germline V gene (reference sequence). The CDR3 is 14 residues long. Trimming removed 3 bases at V and 8 bases at J, with 14 bases between. In nucleotides, the CDR3 is TGTGCCACCAGCAGCCTGAAGATGCGGGAGCCCCAGCATTTT. Its translation is CATSSLKMREPQHF.

This chain joins TRBV12-1 and TRBJ1-1. TRBV12-1 is tagged as a pseudogene. The CDR3 covers 11 residues. CDR3 residues: CASRNEGKAFF. The CDR3 nucleotides read TGTGCCAGCAGGAACGAGGGCAAAGCTTTCTTT.

The V gene is TRBV5-6, the J gene TRBJ2-7; a weak D match, TRBD2 (6 bases). Trimming took off 6 bases at V and 0 bases at J, with 19 bases between the two ends. The CDR3 is made up of 16 amino acids. Germline V gives CDR1 SGHDT, CDR2 YYEEEE. In DNA, the CDR3 is TGTGCCAGCACCAGAACCCGGGGGACCTTCTCCTACGAGCAGTACTTC. Its translation is CASTRTRGTFSYEQYF.

Of note for this clone: Germline and junction disagree at one end, which may indicate a read error. The rearrangement joins TRBV19 to TRBJ1-2, with 7 bases lining up with TRBD1. Germline lookup yields CDR1 LNHDA and CDR2 SQIVND (reference sequence). The CDR3 has 15 amino acids. The CDR3 DNA follows: TGTGCCAGTAGTTTAGAGGGGACAGCCAACTATGGCTACACCTTC. As protein: CASSLEGTANYGYTF.

This clone occurred once. This chain uses TRBV28 with TRBJ2-3; TRBD1 agrees at 8 bases. The CDR3 is made up of 16 amino acids. Germline lookup yields CDR1 MDHEN and CDR2 SYDVKM. V trimming: 6 bases; J trimming: 6 bases; junction bases outside the gene matches: 14. CDR3 amino acids: CASSHDRGNIRDTQYF. In nucleotides, the CDR3 is TGTGCCAGCAGCCACGACAGGGGAAACATAAGGGATACGCAGTATTTT.

This rearrangement joins TRBV4-1 to TRBJ1-1; a possible D gene is TRBD1 (5 bases). Germline CDR1 is MGHRA and CDR2 is YSYEKL. The V end lost 4 bases, the J end lost 7 bases, and 16 bases lay between the germline ends. CDR3 length: 14 residues. Here the CDR3 DNA reads TGCGCCAGCAGCCCCGCCAGGGATAAGGGTGAAGCTTTCTTT. It yields the protein CASSPARDKGEAFF.